What follows describes a single T cell receptor (beta chain). The antigen is undetermined. Generated by immunoSEQ multiplex PCR, the TCRdb table keeps only in-frame clones and is missing some. The sample has some 120,000 clones, around 92% seen once. This entry is derived from a study of T cell responses to AZD1222 COVID-19 vaccine. Whole-study findings and limits: Across spike, vaccine-associated CD4 TCRs were found, dominant at 160-218 and 743-854. Nearly half of the spike-specific TCRs reportedly recognize variant regions that carry no mutations. Spike-specific TCR breadth and depth were elevated following two AZD1222 doses.

Unmatched junction bases numbered 11, after V lost 10 bases and J lost 6 bases. The CDR3 has 14 amino acids. Per germline, CDR1 LNHDA and CDR2 SQIVND (reference sequence). The chain employs TRBV19 and TRBJ1-2; 10 nucleotides line up with TRBD1. This specimen was peripheral blood, taken on day 0 of AZD1222 vaccination. The TCR sequence derives from an adult in good health. CDR3 residues: CATSQDRGSNGYTF. For the CDR3, the DNA is TGTGCCACCTCCCAGGACAGGGGGTCTAATGGCTACACCTTC. Full variable domain (remainder filled in from reference TRBV19 and TRBJ1-2): DGGITQSPKYLFRKEGQNVTLSCEQNLNHDAMYWYRQDPGQGLRLIYYSQIVNDFQKGDIAEGYSVSREKKESFPLTVTSAQKNPTAFYLCATSQDRGSNGYTFGSGTRLTVV.